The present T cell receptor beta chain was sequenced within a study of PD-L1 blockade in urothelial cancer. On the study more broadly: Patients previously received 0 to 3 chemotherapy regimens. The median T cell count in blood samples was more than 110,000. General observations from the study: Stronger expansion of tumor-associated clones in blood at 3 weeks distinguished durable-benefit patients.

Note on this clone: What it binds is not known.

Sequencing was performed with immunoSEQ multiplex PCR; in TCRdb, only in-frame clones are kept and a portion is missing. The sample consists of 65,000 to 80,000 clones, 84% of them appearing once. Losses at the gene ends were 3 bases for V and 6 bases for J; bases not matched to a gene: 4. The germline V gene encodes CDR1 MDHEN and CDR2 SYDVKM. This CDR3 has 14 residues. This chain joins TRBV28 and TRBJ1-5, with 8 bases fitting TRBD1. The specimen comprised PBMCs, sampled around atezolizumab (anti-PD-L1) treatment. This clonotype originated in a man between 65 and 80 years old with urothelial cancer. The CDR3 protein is CASSFSGGGQPQHF. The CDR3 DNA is TGTGCCAGCAGTTTCTCAGGGGGCGGTCAGCCCCAGCATTTT.